In this sample, the clone carrying this T cell receptor (beta chain) turned up a few times. TCRdb ran MiXCR on the RT-PCR reads and lists one entry per CDR3 protein. This table has approximately 720,000 distinct CDR3 sequences, 14% appearing once. This CDR3 is built from 16 residues. The germline V gene has CDR1 SGHRS and CDR2 YFSETQ. Trimming removed 1 base from V and 0 bases from J, with 10 bases in between. The TCR originated in a female donor in good health, serving as a healthy control. The source material was memory CD4+ T cells from blood. The chain uses TRBV5-1 and TRBJ2-2; no clear D gene. CDR3 amino acids: CASSLWGSSNTGELFF. In DNA form, the CDR3 reads TGCGCCAGCAGCTTGTGGGGTAGTTCGAACACCGGGGAGCTGTTTTTT.